The clone carrying this TCR beta chain has a single count. Assay used: immunoSEQ multiplex PCR; TCRdb lists only in-frame clones, some missing. This sample carries around 320,000 clones, nearly 90% of them seen once, and the ten largest clones take roughly 2.9%. The entry originates in a study of blood T cell repertoires in COVID-19. V was pared by 4 bases and J by 0 bases, with 16 bases of the junction left unmatched. This CDR3 has 20 amino acids. Per the germline V gene, CDR1 is SGHVS and CDR2 is FNYEAQ. The chain recombines TRBV7-6 with TRBJ2-7; 12 positions match TRBD2. This clonotype was sampled from a woman aged 45 to 65 who had been exposed to COVID-19. What was sequenced was PBMCs or T cells enriched from blood (not recorded which). CDR3 bases: TGTGCCAGCAGCTCAGCCCCCGGGACTAGCGGGTCTACGTTCTCCTACGAGCAGTACTTC. Translating gives CASSSAPGTSGSTFSYEQYF.